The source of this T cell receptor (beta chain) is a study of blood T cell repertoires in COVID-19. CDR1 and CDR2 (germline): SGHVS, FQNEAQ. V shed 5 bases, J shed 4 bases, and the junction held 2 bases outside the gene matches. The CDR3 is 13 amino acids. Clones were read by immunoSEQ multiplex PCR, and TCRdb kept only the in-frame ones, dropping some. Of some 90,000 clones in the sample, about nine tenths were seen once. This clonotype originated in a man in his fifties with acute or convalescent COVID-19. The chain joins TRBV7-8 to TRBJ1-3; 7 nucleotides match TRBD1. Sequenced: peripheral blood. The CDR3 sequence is CASSRTGGNTIYF. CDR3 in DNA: TGTGCCAGCAGCAGGACAGGAGGAAACACCATATATTTT. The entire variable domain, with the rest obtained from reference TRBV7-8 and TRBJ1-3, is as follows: GAGVSQSPRYKVAKRGQDVALRCDPISGHVSLFWYQQALGQGPEFLTYFQNEAQLDKSGLPSDRFFAERPEGSVSTLKIQRTQQEDSAVYLCASSRTGGNTIYFGEGSWLTVV.